This entry concerns a single TCR beta chain. Its antigen is as yet unknown. Sequenced by immunoSEQ multiplex PCR; TCRdb stores in-frame clones only, minus some. The sample lists tens of thousands of clones, just over 85% occurring once. The record originates from a study of OX40 agonist ivuxolimab in advanced cancers. Study findings and constraints: There was clonal expansion of CD4+ and CD8+ blood T cells by week 6 at 0.1 to 3.0 mg/kg. What antigens the expanded peripheral T cells recognized was never established.

The ends lost 3 bases at V and 6 bases at J; junction bases unmatched: 5. This CDR3 has 14 amino acids. Germline V CDR1 and CDR2: SNHLY, FYNNEI. The chain employs TRBV2 and TRBJ2-7; 10 nucleotides line up with TRBD2. This sequence originates from an adult with an advanced solid tumor such as melanoma, head and neck, liver or kidney cancer. The sequenced sample was CD4+ or CD8+ T cells sorted from blood, obtained in a trial of the OX40 agonist ivuxolimab. The CDR3: CASSDWGLALEQYF. CDR3 in DNA: TGTGCCAGCAGTGATTGGGGACTAGCGCTCGAGCAGTACTTC. Full variable domain (missing parts from reference TRBV2 and TRBJ2-7): EPEVTQTPSHQVTQMGQEVILRCVPISNHLYFYWYRQILGQKVEFLVSFYNNEISEKSEIFDDQFSVERPDGSNFTLKIRSTKLEDSAMYFCASSDWGLALEQYFGPGTRLTVT.